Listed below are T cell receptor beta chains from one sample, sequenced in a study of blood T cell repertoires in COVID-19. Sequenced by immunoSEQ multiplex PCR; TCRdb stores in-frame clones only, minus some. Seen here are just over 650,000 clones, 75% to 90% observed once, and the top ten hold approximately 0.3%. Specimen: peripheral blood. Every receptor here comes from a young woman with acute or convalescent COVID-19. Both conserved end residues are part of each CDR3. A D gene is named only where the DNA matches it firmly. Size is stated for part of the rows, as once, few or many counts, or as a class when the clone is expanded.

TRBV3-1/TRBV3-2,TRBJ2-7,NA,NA,CASSQGARGTYEQYF,TGTGCCAGCAGCCAAGGGGCCCGGGGGACCTACGAGCAGTACTTC
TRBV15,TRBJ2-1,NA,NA,CAIGSREQFF,TGTGCCATAGGGAGCAGAGAGCAGTTCTTC
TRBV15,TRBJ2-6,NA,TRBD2,CATSPGGFLSGANVLTF,TGTGCCACCAGCCCGGGGGGGTTCCTATCTGGGGCCAACGTCCTGACTTTC
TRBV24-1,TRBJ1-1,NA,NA,CATTFPFVTGCVGTEAFF,TGTGCCACCACCTTCCCGTTCGTTACAGGGTGCGTAGGCACTGAAGCTTTCTTT
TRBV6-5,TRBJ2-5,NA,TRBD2,CASRQNGGDQETQYF,TGTGCCAGCAGACAGAATGGGGGGGACCAAGAGACCCAGTACTTC
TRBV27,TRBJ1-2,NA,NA,CASLPTVTVLKGYTF,TGTGCCAGCCTGCCGACAGTAACGGTATTAAAGGGCTACACCTTC
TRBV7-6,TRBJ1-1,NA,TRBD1,CASSLTAEHRGGEAFF,TGTGCCAGCAGCCTAACTGCCGAACACAGGGGAGGTGAAGCTTTCTTT
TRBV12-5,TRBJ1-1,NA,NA,CASGLFPGSGTEAFF,TGTGCTAGTGGTTTGTTCCCAGGGTCGGGCACTGAAGCTTTCTTT
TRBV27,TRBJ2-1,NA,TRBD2,CASSRLTGTSQADEQFF,TGTGCCAGCAGTCGACTAACAGGGACTAGCCAGGCCGATGAGCAGTTCTTC
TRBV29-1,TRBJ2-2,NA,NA,CSARSKGDTGELFF,TGCAGCGCTCGCTCTAAAGGGGACACCGGGGAGCTGTTTTTT
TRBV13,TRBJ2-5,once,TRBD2,CASSLTGGEIQETQYF,TGTGCCAGCAGCTTGACCGGGGGGGAAATACAAGAGACCCAGTACTTC
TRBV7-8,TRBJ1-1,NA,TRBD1,CASSLPRTGGSAFF,TGTGCCAGCAGCCTTCCTAGGACAGGGGGCTCGGCTTTCTTT
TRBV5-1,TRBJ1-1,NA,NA,CASSLGLNTEAFF,TGCGCCAGCAGCCTCGGTTTGAACACTGAAGCTTTCTTT
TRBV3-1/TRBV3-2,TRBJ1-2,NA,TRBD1,CASSPTRTGPGYTF,TGTGCCAGCAGCCCTACACGGACAGGGCCTGGCTACACCTTC
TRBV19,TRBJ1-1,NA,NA,CASTPRRASEAFF,TGTGCCAGCACCCCGAGGAGGGCCTCTGAAGCTTTCTTT
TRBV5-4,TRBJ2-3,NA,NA,CASSLGPPGDGTDTQYF,TGTGCCAGCAGCTTGGGACCCCCAGGGGATGGCACAGATACGCAGTATTTT
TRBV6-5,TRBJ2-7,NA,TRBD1,CASSLTGGRWEQYF,TGTGCCAGCAGTCTTACAGGGGGCCGGTGGGAGCAGTACTTC
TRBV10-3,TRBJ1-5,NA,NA,CAIREDTSNQPQHF,TGTGCCATCAGGGAAGACACTAGCAATCAGCCCCAGCATTTT
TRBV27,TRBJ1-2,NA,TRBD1,CASSPQGGLLGYTF,TGTGCCAGCAGTCCCCAGGGGGGTTTACTAGGCTACACCTTC
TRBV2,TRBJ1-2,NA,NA,CASSGGLGSYGYTF,TGTGCCAGCAGTGGAGGACTTGGAAGCTATGGCTACACCTTC
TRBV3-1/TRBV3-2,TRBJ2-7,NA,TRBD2,CASSARLAGGPSPYEQYF,TGTGCCAGCAGCGCCCGTCTAGCGGGGGGGCCCTCCCCCTACGAGCAGTACTTC
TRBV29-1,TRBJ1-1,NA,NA,CSAGNVGLVTEAFF,TGCAGCGCCGGGAACGTGGGACTCGTCACTGAAGCTTTCTTT
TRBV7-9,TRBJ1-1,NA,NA,CASSLSVNEAFF,TGTGCCAGCAGCTTATCGGTCAATGAAGCTTTCTTT
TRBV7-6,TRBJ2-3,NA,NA,CASSSADKGYTDTQYF,TGTGCCAGCAGCTCGGCGGACAAGGGCTACACAGATACGCAGTATTTT
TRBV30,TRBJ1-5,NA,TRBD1,CAWSSGQGFFRVNQPQHF,TGTGCCTGGAGCTCGGGACAGGGCTTTTTCCGGGTTAATCAGCCCCAGCATTTT
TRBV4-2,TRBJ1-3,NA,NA,CASSQGLLAGATGNTIYF,TGTGCCAGCAGCCAAGGACTGTTGGCTGGGGCGACTGGAAACACCATATATTTT